This T cell receptor (beta chain) was sequenced in a study of human T cells and chemical hapten exposure. At the level of the study: Small discrepancies in pooled library volume mainly accounted for the varying TCR yields per sample.

During construction of the library, unique molecular identifiers were attached to individual cDNA molecules for quantitative, reproducible TCR counting. Each CDR3 protein is one row after TCRdb ran MiXCR on the reads. In the table there are around 120,000 distinct CDR3 sequences, 6.5% to 10% of which are singletons. Total RNA was isolated from unfractionated whole blood. Unmatched junction bases numbered 13, after V lost 8 bases and J lost 4 bases. The CDR3 covers 16 residues. Germline V lookup: CDR1 ENHRY, CDR2 SYGVKD. The sample taken for sequencing was whole blood. The sequence was collected from a human donor in good health. Some clones in this sample may be carry-over from other donors' samples. The J gene is TRBJ2-7, the V gene TRBV10-3; 11 bases fit TRBD2. The DNA of the CDR3 is TGTGCCATCCGGCAGGGACTAGCGGTATCAACGTACGAGCAGTACTTC. This encodes CAIRQGLAVSTYEQYF.